This T cell receptor (beta chain) is drawn from a study of blood T cell repertoires in COVID-19. Study-wide context: The United States, Italy and Spain provided the acute and convalescent COVID-19 samples. PBMCs, B-cell-depleted T cells, or T cells were the source of the cDNA or gDNA that made up the material.

In the study's own analysis: How many nucleated cells were present was estimated from reference gene primer amplification. TCRdb keeps only in-frame clones here, not all; method: immunoSEQ multiplex PCR. That table is the source of V, J and clone size, and D and trimming were worked out from the DNA. The sample has some 200,000 clones; about 84% are singletons. The germline V gene has CDR1 MDHEN and CDR2 SYDVKM. The CDR3 has 12 amino acids. Sequenced material: peripheral blood. The chain employs TRBV28 and TRBJ1-4; the D is unclear. This receptor was identified in a human donor in a cohort sampled during active COVID-19. The CDR3 nucleotides are TGTGCTATCGAGGGCAGTGGTGAAAAACTGTTTTTT. Translation gives CAIEGSGEKLFF.